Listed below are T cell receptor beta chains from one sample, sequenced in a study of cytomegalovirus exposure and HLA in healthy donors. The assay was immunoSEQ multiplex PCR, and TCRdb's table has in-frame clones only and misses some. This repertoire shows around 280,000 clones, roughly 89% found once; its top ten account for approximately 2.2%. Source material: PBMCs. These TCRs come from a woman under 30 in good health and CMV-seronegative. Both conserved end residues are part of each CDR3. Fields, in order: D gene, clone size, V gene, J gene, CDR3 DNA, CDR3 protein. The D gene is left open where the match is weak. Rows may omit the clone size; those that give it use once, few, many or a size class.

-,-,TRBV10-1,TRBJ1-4,TGCGCCAGCAGTGACGGGGGGGAAGGTGAAAAACTGTTTTTT,CASSDGGEGEKLFF
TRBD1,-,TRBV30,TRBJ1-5,TGTGCCTGGAGTGAGCAGGGGGTACAGCCCCAGCATTTT,CAWSEQGVQPQHF
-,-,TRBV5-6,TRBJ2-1,TGTGCCAGCAGCTTACCTTCTCGGAGCAATGAGCAGTTCTTC,CASSLPSRSNEQFF
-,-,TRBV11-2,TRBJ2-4,TGTGCCAGCAGCTATGACAGCTTTGCGAAAAACATTCAGTACTTC,CASSYDSFAKNIQYF
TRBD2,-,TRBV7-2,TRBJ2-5,TGTGCCAGCAGCATTCGACTAGCGGGGGGGCAAGAGACCCAGTACTTC,CASSIRLAGGQETQYF
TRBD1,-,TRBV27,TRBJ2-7,TGTGCCAGCAGTCGCGGACAGGGGGGCTTTCGATGGTACGAGCAGTACTTC,CASSRGQGGFRWYEQYF
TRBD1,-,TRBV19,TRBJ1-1,TGTGCCAGTAAGTTCGACAGGGGGATGAACACTGAAGCTTTCTTT,CASKFDRGMNTEAFF
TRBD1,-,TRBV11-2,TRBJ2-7,TGTGCCAGCAGCCACGACAGGGACCTTTACGAGCAGTACTTC,CASSHDRDLYEQYF
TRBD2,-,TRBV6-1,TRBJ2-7,TGTGCCAGCAGGGCTAGCGGGGGCGGAACCTACGAGCAGTACTTC,CASRASGGGTYEQYF
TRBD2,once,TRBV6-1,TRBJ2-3,TGTGCCAGCACGTGGCGGGGGGCTAACACAGATACGCAGTATTTT,CASTWRGANTDTQYF
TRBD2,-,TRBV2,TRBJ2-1,TGTGCCAGCAGTGAAGTGGCTAGCGGGATTTACAATGAGCAGTTCTTC,CASSEVASGIYNEQFF
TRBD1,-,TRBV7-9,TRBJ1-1,TGTTCCAGCAGCTTAGAAGGGACAGGGAGTGTAGCTTTCTTT,CSSSLEGTGSVAFF
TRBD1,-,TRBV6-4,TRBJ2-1,TGTGCCAGCAGCCACGGACAGGGACCCTACAATGAGCAGTTCTTC,CASSHGQGPYNEQFF
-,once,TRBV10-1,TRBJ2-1,TGCGCCAGCAGTGACCCTAGGAGTGAGCAGTTCTTC,CASSDPRSEQFF
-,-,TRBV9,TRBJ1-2,TGTGCCAGCAGCGTAGCAGGAGGCTATGGCTACACCTTC,CASSVAGGYGYTF
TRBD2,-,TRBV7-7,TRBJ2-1,TGTGCCAGCAGCTTAGTGTGGACTAGCGGGGGGGGGAACAATGAGCAGTTCTTC,CASSLVWTSGGGNNEQFF
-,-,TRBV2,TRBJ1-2,TGTGCCAGCAGTTATTCAGGGTACGGCGAAGAGTCGTACACCTTC,CASSYSGYGEESYTF
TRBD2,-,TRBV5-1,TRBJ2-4,TGCGCCAGCAGCTCCCAACCCGGTGGTAGCGGGGGAAACATTCAGTACTTC,CASSSQPGGSGGNIQYF
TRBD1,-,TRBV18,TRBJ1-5,TGTGCCAGCTCACGGGACAGGGATCAGCCCCAGCATTTT,CASSRDRDQPQHF
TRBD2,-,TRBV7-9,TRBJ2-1,TGTGCCAGCAGCCTTGGACTAGCGGGGTACAATGAGCAGTTCTTC,CASSLGLAGYNEQFF
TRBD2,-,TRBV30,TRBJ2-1,TGTGCCCTTAGCGGGGGGGCAGGCAATGAGCAGTTCTTC,CALSGGAGNEQFF
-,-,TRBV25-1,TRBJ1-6,TGTGCCAGCAGTGAATACGGCCTGGGGGGTTCACCCCTCCACTTT,CASSEYGLGGSPLHF
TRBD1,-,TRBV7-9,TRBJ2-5,TGTGCCAGCAGCTTATCCGGACAGGGATGGGGAGAGACCCAGTACTTC,CASSLSGQGWGETQYF
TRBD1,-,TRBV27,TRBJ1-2,TGTGCCAGTACAGGGGGTAATGGCTACACCTTC,CASTGGNGYTF
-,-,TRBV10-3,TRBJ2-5,TGTGCCATCAACCCGACAGGGAAAGCGGGAGAGACCCAGTACTTC,CAINPTGKAGETQYF
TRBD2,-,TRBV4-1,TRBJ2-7,TGCGCCAGCAGCCATCGGACTAGCGGGGTATACGAGCAGTACTTC,CASSHRTSGVYEQYF
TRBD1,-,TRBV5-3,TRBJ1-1,TGTGCCAGAAGCCTCTGCGTTAGACAGGGGGATTTGAACACTGAAGCTTTCTTT,CARSLCVRQGDLNTEAFF
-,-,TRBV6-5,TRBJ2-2,TGTGCCAGCAGTTACTCGGCCGAGGCCACCGGGGAGCTGTTTTTT,CASSYSAEATGELFF
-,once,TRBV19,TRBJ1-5,TGTGCCAGTAGTATTAGTGGGGGGTATAGCAATCAGCCCCAGCATTTT,CASSISGGYSNQPQHF
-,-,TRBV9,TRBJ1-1,TGTGCCAGCAGCCTGTCCCTGACAGGAACGAACACTGAAGCTTTCTTT,CASSLSLTGTNTEAFF
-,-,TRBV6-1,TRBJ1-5,TGTGCCAGCAGTGGACAGTCTTATAGCAATCAGCCCCAGCATTTT,CASSGQSYSNQPQHF
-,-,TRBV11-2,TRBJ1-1,TGTGCCAGCAGCCCCTGGGCCCACCCCATGAACACTGAAGCTTTCTTT,CASSPWAHPMNTEAFF
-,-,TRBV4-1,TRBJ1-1,TGCGCCAGCAGCCAAGGAGGAGGAATGAACACTGAAGCTTTCTTT,CASSQGGGMNTEAFF
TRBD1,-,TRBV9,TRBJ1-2,TGTGCCAGCAGCGACTCATTAACAGGGGCCGGGCTGGGAGGCTACACCTTC,CASSDSLTGAGLGGYTF
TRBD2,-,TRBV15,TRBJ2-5,TGTGCCACGGAGGTGGGAGCGGGGGTTGGTGAGACCCAGTACTTC,CATEVGAGVGETQYF
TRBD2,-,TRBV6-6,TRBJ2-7,TGTGCCAGCAAAGACCGGGGGGACTCCTACGAGCAGTACTTC,CASKDRGDSYEQYF
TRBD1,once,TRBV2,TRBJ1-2,TGTGCCAGCAGTGAAAGGACAGGGGGAAGGTATGGCTACACCTTC,CASSERTGGRYGYTF
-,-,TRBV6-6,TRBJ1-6,TGTGCCAGCAGTAGGGGGGGCGATTATAATTCACCCCTCCACTTT,CASSRGGDYNSPLHF
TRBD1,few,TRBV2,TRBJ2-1,TGTGCCAGCAGTGGGGGAGCCGGGACAGGGGTGGTTGGTGAGCAGTTCTTC,CASSGGAGTGVVGEQFF
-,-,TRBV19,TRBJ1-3,TGTGCCAGTAGTATAGCAGGGACAACGATACGCTCTGGAAACACCATATATTTT,CASSIAGTTIRSGNTIYF
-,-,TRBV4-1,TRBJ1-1,TGCGCCAGCAGCGTTAAGGGGTCCCCTGAAGCTTTCTTT,CASSVKGSPEAFF
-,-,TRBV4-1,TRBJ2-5,TGCGCCAGCAGCCAAGGCGTAGAACGAGTAGAGACCCAGTACTTC,CASSQGVERVETQYF
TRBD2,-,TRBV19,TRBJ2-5,TGTGCCAGTAGCGACGGGACTAGCGGGAGTCAACAAGAGACCCAGTACTTC,CASSDGTSGSQQETQYF
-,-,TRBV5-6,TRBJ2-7,TGTGCCAGCAGCTTGGACCTCAACTCCTACGAGCAGTACTTC,CASSLDLNSYEQYF
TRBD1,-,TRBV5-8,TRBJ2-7,TGTGCCAGCAGCTCCGGACAGGGGGATAACGAGCAGTACTTC,CASSSGQGDNEQYF
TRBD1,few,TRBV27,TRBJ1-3,TGTGCCAGCAGATCGGGACAGGGTCTATGGAGCAGCTCTGGAAACACCATATATTTT,CASRSGQGLWSSSGNTIYF
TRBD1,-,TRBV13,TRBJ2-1,TGTGCCAGCAGCGGGGGGACAGGGCCGGAATACAATGAGCAGTTCTTC,CASSGGTGPEYNEQFF
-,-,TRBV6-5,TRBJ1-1,TGTGCCAGCAGGCGCGCCACTGAAGCTTTCTTT,CASRRATEAFF
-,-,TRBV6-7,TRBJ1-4,TGTGCCAGCAGTTACCCGGGGGGGAGCGCAACTAATGAAAAACTGTTTTTT,CASSYPGGSATNEKLFF
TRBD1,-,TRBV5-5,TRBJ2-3,TGTGCCAGCAGGGAGAACAGGGGGCCGACAGATACGCAGTATTTT,CASRENRGPTDTQYF
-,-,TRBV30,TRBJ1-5,TGTGCCTGGAGTGTACGGGGGGCCCAGCCCCAGCATTTT,CAWSVRGAQPQHF
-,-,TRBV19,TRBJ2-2,TGTGCCAGTAGTACCGGGACACCGAACACCGGGGAGCTGTTTTTT,CASSTGTPNTGELFF
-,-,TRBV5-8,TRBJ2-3,TGTGCCAGCAGTCTCAACTCGCTGGGGGCGATCACAGATACGCAGTATTTT,CASSLNSLGAITDTQYF
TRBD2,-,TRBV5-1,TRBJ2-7,TGCGCCAGCAGCTTGGCGGCGGGGGTGGGCCACTACGAGCAGTACTTC,CASSLAAGVGHYEQYF
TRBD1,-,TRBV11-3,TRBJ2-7,TGTGCCAGCAGCTTAGAGGGACAGGGCTACGAGCAGTACTTC,CASSLEGQGYEQYF